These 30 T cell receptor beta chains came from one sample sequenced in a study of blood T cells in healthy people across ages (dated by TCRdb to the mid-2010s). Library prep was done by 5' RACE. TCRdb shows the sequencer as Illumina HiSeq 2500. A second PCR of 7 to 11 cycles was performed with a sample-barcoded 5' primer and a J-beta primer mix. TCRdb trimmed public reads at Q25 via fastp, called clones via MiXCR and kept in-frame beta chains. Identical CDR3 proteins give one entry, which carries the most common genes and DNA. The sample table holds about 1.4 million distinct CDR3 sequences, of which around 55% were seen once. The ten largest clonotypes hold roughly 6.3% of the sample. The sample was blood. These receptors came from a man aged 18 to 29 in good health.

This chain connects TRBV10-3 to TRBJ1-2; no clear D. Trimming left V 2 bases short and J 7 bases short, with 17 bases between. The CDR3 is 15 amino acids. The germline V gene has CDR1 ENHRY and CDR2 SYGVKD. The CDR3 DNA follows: TGTGCCATCAGTGAGAAGGGTCGGGATATTGGTGGCTACACCTTC. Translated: CAISEKGRDIGGYTF.

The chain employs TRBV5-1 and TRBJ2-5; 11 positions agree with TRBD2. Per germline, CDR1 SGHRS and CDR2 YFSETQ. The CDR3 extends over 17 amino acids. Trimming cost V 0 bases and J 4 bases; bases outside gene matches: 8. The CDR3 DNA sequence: TGCGCCAGCAGCTTGGAAGGGCTAGCGGGAGGATTAGAGACCCAGTACTTC. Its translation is CASSLEGLAGGLETQYF.

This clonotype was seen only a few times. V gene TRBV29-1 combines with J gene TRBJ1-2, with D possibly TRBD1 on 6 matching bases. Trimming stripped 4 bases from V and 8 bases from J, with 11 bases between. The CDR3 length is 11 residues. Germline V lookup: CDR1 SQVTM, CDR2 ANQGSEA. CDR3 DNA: TGCAGCGTTGTAGGGGGTGGGGGCTACACCTTC. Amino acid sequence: CSVVGGGGYTF.

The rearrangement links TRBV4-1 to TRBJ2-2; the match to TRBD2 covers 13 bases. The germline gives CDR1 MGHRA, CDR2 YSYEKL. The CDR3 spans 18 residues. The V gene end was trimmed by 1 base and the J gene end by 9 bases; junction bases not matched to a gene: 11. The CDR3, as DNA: TGCGCCAGCAGCCAAGGCCGAGGGACTAGCGGGACTAGGTGGGAGCTGTTTTTT. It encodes CASSQGRGTSGTRWELFF.

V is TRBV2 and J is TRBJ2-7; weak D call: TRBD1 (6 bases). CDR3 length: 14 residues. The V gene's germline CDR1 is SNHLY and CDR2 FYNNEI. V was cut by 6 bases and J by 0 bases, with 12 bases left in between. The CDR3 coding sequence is TGTGCCAGCAGAGACCGGGACACCTCCTACGAGCAGTACTTC. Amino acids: CASRDRDTSYEQYF.

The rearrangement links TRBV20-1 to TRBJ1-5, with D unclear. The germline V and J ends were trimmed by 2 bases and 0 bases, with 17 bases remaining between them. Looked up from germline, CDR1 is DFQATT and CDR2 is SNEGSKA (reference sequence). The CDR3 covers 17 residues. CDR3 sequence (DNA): TGCAGTGCTAGATTTTCTGGGCGCGTATATAGCAATCAGCCCCAGCATTTT. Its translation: CSARFSGRVYSNQPQHF.

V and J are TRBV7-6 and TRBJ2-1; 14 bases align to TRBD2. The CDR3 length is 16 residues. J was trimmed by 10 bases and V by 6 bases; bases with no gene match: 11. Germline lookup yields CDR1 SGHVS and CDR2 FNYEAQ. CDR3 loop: CASSRRLAGGRGEQFF. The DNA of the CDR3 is TGTGCCAGCAGTCGCAGACTAGCGGGAGGGAGAGGGGAGCAGTTCTTC. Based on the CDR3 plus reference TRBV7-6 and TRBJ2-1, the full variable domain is GAGVSQSPRYKVTKRGQDVALRCDPISGHVSLYWYRQALGQGPEFLTYFNYEAQQDKSGLPNDRFSAERPEGSISTLTIQRTEQRDSAMYRCASSRRLAGGRGEQFFGPGTRLTVL.

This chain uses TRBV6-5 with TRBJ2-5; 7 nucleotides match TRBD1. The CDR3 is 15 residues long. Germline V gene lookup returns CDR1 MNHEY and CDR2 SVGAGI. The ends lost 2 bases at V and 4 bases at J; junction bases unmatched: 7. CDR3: CASSYGPTGRETQYF. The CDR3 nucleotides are TGTGCCAGCAGTTACGGGCCGACAGGGAGAGAGACCCAGTACTTC.

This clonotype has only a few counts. CDR3 loop: CASSGGLAGVYEQYF. The CDR3 bases are TGTGCCAGCAGTGGAGGACTAGCGGGAGTCTACGAGCAGTACTTC. The genes are TRBV6-1 and TRBJ2-4; 13 bases are shared with TRBD2. The better agreement between TRBJ2-7 and the DNA end casts doubt on the J call. The CDR3 length is 15 residues. The germline CDR1 and CDR2 sequences are MNHNS and SASEGT.

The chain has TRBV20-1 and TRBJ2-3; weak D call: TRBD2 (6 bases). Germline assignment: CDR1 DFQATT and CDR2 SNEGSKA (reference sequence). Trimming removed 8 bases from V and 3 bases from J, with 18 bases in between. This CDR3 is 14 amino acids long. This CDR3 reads CSRSSGGVTDTQYF. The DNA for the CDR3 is TGCAGTAGGTCGAGCGGAGGGGTGACAGATACGCAGTATTTT.

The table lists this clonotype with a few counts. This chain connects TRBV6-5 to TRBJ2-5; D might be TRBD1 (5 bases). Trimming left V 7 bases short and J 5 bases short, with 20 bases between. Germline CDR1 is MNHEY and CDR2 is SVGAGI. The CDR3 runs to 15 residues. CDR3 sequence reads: CASTKWQGRTETQYF. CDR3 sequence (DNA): TGTGCCAGCACTAAATGGCAGGGTAGGACGGAGACCCAGTACTTC.

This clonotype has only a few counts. CDR3 nucleotides: TGCAGCGTGTTGACTAGCGCCGCCTACGAGCAGTACTTC. This translates into CSVLTSAAYEQYF. The chain joins TRBV29-1 to TRBJ2-7, with 8 bases identical to TRBD2. The germline gives CDR1 SQVTM, CDR2 ANQGSEA. Germline trimming cut 6 bases from V and 2 bases from J; bases unmatched to any gene: 6. The CDR3 runs 13 residues.

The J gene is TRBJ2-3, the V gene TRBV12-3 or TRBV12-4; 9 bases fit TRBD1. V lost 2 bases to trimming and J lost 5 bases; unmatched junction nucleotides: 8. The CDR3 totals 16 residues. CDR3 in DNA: TGTGCCAGCAGTTTACGGGGGACAGGGCGGGGAGATACGCAGTATTTT. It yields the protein CASSLRGTGRGDTQYF.

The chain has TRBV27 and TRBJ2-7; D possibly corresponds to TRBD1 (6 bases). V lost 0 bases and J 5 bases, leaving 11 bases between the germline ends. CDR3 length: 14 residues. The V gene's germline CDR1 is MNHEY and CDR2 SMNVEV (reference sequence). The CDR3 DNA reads TGTGCCAGCAGTTTATCCGGGACACTTGACGAGCAGTACTTC. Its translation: CASSLSGTLDEQYF.

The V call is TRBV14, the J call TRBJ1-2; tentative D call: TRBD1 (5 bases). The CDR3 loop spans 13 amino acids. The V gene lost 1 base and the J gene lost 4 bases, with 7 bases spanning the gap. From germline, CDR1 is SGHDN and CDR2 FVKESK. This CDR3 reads CASSQGQFYGYTF. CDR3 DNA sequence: TGTGCCAGCAGCCAAGGACAGTTCTATGGCTACACCTTC.

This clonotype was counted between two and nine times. CDR3 coding DNA: TGTGCCAGCAGTTACTCGACCCGAGATACGCAGTATTTT. Translated, it gives CASSYSTRDTQYF. The V and J genes are TRBV6-5 and TRBJ2-3; D remains unclear. This CDR3 contains 13 residues. CDR1 MNHEY and CDR2 SVGAGI come from the germline V gene. Trimming left V 0 bases short and J 5 bases short, with 6 bases between.

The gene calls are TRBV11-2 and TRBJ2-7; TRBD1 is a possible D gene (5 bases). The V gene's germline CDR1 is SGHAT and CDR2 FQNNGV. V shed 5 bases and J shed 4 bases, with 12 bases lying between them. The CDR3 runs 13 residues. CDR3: CASSQPPGYEQYF. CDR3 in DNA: TGTGCCAGCAGCCAACCCCCAGGGTACGAGCAGTACTTC.

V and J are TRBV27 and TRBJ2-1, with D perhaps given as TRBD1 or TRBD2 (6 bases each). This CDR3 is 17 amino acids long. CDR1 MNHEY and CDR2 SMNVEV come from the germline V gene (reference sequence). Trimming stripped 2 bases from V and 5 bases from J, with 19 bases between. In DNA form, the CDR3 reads TGTGCCAGCAGTTTAATACTCACAGGGAGGCCGAACAATGAGCAGTTCTTC. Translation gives CASSLILTGRPNNEQFF.

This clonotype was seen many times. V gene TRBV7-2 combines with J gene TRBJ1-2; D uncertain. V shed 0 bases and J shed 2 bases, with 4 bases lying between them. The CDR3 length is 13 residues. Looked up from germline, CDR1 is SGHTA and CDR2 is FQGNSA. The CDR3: CASSLASNYGYTF. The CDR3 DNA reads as TGTGCCAGCAGCTTAGCCTCAAACTATGGCTACACCTTC.

The CDR3 reads CASSAQTQGAGGYTF. The DNA of the CDR3 is TGTGCCAGCAGCGCCCAGACCCAGGGGGCGGGGGGCTACACCTTC. This chain joins TRBV7-2 and TRBJ1-2; TRBD1 agrees at 8 bases. Germline V lookup: CDR1 SGHTA, CDR2 FQGNSA. The CDR3 is 15 amino acids. The V and J ends lost 5 bases and 8 bases, in that order; junction bases with no gene match: 13.

Here the CDR3 reads CASSGPGAWPAEAFF. In DNA form, the CDR3 reads TGTGCCAGCAGTGGCCCTGGCGCGTGGCCGGCTGAAGCTTTCTTT. The chain carries TRBV25-1 and TRBJ1-1; D gene unclear. CDR1 and CDR2 from the germline V gene are MGHDK and SYGVNS. Trimming took off 4 bases at V and 6 bases at J, with 18 bases between the two ends. This CDR3 spans 15 amino acids. Together with reference TRBV25-1 and TRBJ1-1, the CDR3 gives the full variable domain: EADIYQTPRYLVIGTGKKITLECSQTMGHDKMYWYQQDPGMELHLIHYSYGVNSTEKGDLSSESTVSRIRTEHFPLTLESARPSHTSQYLCASSGPGAWPAEAFFGQGTRLTVV.

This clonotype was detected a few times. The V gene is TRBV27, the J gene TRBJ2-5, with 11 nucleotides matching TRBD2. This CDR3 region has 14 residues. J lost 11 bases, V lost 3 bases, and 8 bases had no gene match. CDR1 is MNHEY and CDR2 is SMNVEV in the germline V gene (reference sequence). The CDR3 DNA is TGTGCCAGCAGTTTCAAAATAGCGGGAGGGCCACAGTACTTC. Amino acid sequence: CASSFKIAGGPQYF.

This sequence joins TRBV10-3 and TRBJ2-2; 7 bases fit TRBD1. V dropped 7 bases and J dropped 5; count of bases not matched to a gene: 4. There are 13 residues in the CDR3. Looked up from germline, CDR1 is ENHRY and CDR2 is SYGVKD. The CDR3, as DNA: TGTGCCATCAAGGGGGCGGATACCGGGGAGCTGTTTTTT. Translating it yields CAIKGADTGELFF.

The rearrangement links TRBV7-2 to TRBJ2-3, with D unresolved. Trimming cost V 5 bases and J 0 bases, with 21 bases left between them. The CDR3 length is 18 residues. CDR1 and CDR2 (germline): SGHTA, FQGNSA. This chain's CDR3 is CASSKNPPTGTSTDTQYF. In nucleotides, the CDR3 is TGTGCCAGCAGCAAAAATCCCCCCACGGGCACTAGCACAGATACGCAGTATTTT.

Here the CDR3 DNA reads TGTGCCAGCCGATCCCCCGGGACAGGGTTTGGTTCACCCCTCCACTTT. Residues: CASRSPGTGFGSPLHF. The V call is TRBV25-1, the J call TRBJ1-6; 9 bases fit TRBD1. The CDR3 runs 16 residues. Looked up from germline, CDR1 is MGHDK and CDR2 is SYGVNS. The junction had 14 bases not matched to a gene; V was cut back by 8 bases and J by 9 bases.

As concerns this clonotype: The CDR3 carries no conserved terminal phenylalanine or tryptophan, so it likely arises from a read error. The CDR3 spells CSAEAGGSYEQYL. CDR3 DNA sequence: TGCAGCGCGGAAGCAGGGGGCTCTTACGAGCAGTACTTA. The rearrangement joins TRBV29-1 to TRBJ2-7, with 8 nucleotides matching TRBD1. CDR1 is SQVTM, CDR2 ANQGSEA, per germline. The CDR3 consists of 13 residues. The trim removed 7 bases at V and 4 bases at J, leaving 9 bases unmatched.

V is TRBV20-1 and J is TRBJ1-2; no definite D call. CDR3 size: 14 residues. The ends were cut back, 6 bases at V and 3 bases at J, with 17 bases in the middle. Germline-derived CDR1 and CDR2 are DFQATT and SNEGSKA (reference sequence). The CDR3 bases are TGCAGTGCCATCCGGACTGGGATGGACTATGGCTACACCTTC. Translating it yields CSAIRTGMDYGYTF.

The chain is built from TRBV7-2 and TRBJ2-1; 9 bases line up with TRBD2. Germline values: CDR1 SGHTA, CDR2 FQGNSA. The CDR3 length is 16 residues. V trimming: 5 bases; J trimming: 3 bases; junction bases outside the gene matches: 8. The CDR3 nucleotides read TGTGCCAGCAGCACAGGCGGGGGGGTGAGCTACAATGAGCAGTTCTTC. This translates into CASSTGGGVSYNEQFF.

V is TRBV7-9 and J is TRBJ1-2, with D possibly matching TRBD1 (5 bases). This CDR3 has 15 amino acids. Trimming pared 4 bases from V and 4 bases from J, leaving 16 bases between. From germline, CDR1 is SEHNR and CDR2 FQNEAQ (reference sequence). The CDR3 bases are TGTGCCAGCAGCTACCCGCTTCGGGACTTCTATGGCTACACCTTC. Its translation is CASSYPLRDFYGYTF.

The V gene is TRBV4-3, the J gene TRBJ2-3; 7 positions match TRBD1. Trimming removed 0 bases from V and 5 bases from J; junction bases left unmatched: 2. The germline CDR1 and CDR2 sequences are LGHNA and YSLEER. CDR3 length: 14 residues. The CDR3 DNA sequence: TGCGCCAGCAGCCAAGATTACAGGGGAGATACGCAGTATTTT. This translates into CASSQDYRGDTQYF.